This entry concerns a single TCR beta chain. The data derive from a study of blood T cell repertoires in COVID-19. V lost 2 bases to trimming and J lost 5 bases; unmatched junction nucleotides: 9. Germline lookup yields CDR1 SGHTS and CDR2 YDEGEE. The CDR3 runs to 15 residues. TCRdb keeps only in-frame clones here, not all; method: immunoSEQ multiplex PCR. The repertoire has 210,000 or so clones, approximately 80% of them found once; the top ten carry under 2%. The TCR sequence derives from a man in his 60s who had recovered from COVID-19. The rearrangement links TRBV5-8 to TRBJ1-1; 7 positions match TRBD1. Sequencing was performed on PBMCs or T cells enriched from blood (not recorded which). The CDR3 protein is CASSFLTGRSTEAFF. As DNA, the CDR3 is TGTGCCAGCAGCTTTTTGACAGGGAGGAGTACTGAAGCTTTCTTT. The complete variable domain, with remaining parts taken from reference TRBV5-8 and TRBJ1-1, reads EAGVTQSPTHLIKTRGQQATLRCSPISGHTSVYWYQQALGLGLQFLLWYDEGEERNRGNFPPRFSGRQFPNYSSELNVNALELEDSALYLCASSFLTGRSTEAFFGQGTRLTVV.